Sequencing of this T cell receptor beta chain was carried out in a study of T cells in Graves' hyperthyroidism and ophthalmopathy. General study results and limits: The blood repertoire included most of the expanded thyroid clonotypes above 0.001.

Comment on this clonotype: Its target is not known.

Amplification targeted TCR beta CDR3 regions from RNA transcripts. Carried out on the TCR CDR3, a first-round RT-PCR used the HTBI primer set. In TCRdb, the multiplex PCR reads were re-called with MiXCR into one record per CDR3 protein. The sample carries roughly 350,000 distinct CDR3 sequences, about 15% recorded once. Germline values: CDR1 LNHDA, CDR2 SQIVND (reference sequence). Trimming took 9 bases from V and 5 from J, leaving 22 bases between them. The CDR3 spans 16 residues. Together with thyroid ultrasound, orbital computed tomography, serum thyroxine and TRAb, clinical symptoms were used for diagnoses.

The chain recombines TRBV19 with TRBJ1-4, with D possibly TRBD1 on 6 matching bases. This clonotype was sampled from a woman in her twenties or thirties with Graves' ophthalmopathy. The specimen sequenced was blood. CDR3 sequence (DNA): TGTGCCAGCCCGGCGGGGGCCGGAATAAGGAATGAAAAACTGTTTTTT. Protein product: CASPAGAGIRNEKLFF.